This TCR beta chain originates from a study of immune evolution from preneoplasia to lung adenocarcinoma. Broader study findings: T cell clonality was higher in KRAS-mutant than EGFR-mutant or wild-type nodules. Normal lung had the highest top T cell clone frequencies.

Profiling relied on immunoSEQ multiplex PCR, and the TCRdb table lists in-frame clones only, not all of them. The sample shows 6,000 or so clones, over 60% of them seen only once. J was trimmed by 5 bases and V by 5 bases; bases with no gene match: 14. The V gene's germline CDR1 is SGHTS and CDR2 YDEGEE. CDR3 length equals 16 residues. Worth noting for this clone: Its antigen is as yet unknown.

Between the mid-2010s and the late 2010s, patients underwent resection in Japan or China. After pathologic assessment, macro-dissection selected premalignant or tumor cells for extraction. Sequences were obtained from FFPE minimally invasive lung adenocarcinoma tissue. The clonotype comes from a person between 60 and 80 years old with lung adenocarcinoma. This sequence joins TRBV5-8 and TRBJ2-5; 8 nucleotides line up with TRBD1. The DNA for the CDR3 is TGTGCCAGCAGTATGATGCAGGGGGCGGGTGGGGAGACCCAGTACTTC. Its translation: CASSMMQGAGGETQYF.